This TCR beta chain was observed in a study of T cells in Graves' hyperthyroidism and ophthalmopathy. This clonotype has at least ten counts. The antigen is undetermined. Whole-study findings and limits: In simple terms, a model built on 13 V-J features told ophthalmopathy apart from stable hyperthyroidism.

TCR beta CDR3 regions were amplified from RNA transcripts. When the TCR CDR3 underwent first-round RT-PCR, the HTBI primer set was used. MiXCR was run by TCRdb on the multiplex PCR reads, yielding one entry per CDR3 protein. The sample consists of around 190,000 distinct CDR3 sequences, less than 20% of them appearing once. CDR3 length: 14 residues. The germline V gene encodes CDR1 MNHEY and CDR2 SMNVEV (reference sequence). V shed 10 bases, J shed 0 bases, and the junction held 6 bases outside the gene matches. V and J are TRBV27 and TRBJ2-1; 7 bases agree with TRBD1. Material for sequencing was blood. This receptor was taken from a woman between 50 and 59 years old with Graves' hyperthyroidism. The CDR3 coding sequence is TGTGCCACCGCTAACAGGGGCTCCTACAATGAGCAGTTCTTC. Its translation is CATANRGSYNEQFF.